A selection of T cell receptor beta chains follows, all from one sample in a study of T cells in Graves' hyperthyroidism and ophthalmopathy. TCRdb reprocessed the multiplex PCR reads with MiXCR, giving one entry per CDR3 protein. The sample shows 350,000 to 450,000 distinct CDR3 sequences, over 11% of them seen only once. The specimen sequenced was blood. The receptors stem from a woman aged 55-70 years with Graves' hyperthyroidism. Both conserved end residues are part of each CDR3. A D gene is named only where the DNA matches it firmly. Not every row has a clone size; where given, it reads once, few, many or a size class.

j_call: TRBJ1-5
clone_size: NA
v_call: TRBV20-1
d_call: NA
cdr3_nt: TGCAGTGCTAGTTTGGAGAATCAGCCCCAGCATTTT
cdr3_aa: CSASLENQPQHF

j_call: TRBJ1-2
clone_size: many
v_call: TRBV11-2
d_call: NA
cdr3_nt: TGTGCCAGCAGCCCTAACCGGGGGGGGGCCGGTCTTGGCTACACCTTC
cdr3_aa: CASSPNRGGAGLGYTF

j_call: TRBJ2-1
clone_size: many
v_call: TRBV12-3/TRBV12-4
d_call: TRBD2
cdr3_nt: TGTGCCAGCAGCGGAGCGGGAGAGGAGCAGTTCTTC
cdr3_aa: CASSGAGEEQFF

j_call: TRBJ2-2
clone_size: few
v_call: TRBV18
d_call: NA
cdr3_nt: TGTGCCAGCTCACCAGCGGTCTTGGGCACCGGGGAGCTGTTTTTT
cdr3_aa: CASSPAVLGTGELFF

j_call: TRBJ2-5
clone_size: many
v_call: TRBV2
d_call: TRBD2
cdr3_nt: TGTGCCAGCAAAGGGACTAGCGGGAGAGAGACCCAGTACTTC
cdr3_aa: CASKGTSGRETQYF

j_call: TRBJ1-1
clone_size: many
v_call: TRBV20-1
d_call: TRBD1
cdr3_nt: TGCAGTGCGGACCTGACAGGGGCTGAAGCTTTCTTT
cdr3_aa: CSADLTGAEAFF

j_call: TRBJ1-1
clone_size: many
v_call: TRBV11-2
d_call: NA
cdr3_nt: TGTGCCAGCAGCTTGACAGAGAACACTGAAGCTTTCTTT
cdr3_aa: CASSLTENTEAFF

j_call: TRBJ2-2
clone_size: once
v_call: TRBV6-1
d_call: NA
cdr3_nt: TGTGCCAGCTGTGCCCATGGCGTATCGGACACCGGGGAGCTGTTTTTT
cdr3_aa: CASCAHGVSDTGELFF

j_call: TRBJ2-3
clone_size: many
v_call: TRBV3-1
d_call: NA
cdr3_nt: TGTGCCAGCAGCCAGGGGACGATCGCGACGCAGTATTTT
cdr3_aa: CASSQGTIATQYF

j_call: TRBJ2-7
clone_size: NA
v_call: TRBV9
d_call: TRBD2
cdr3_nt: TGTGCCAGCAGCGTAGAGGGTTGGGGGGGGGAGCAGTACTTC
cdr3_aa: CASSVEGWGGEQYF

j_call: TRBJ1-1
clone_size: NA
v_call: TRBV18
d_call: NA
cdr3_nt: TGTGCCAGCTCACCGGGGAATTGGGGGAACACTGAAGCTTTCTTT
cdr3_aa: CASSPGNWGNTEAFF

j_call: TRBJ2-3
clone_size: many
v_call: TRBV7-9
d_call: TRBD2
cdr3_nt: TGTGCCAGCAGCATCGTTAGCGGGAGTGGCACAGATACGCAGTATTTT
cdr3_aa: CASSIVSGSGTDTQYF

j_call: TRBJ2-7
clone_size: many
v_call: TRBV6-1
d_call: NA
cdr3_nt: TGTGCCATCCCGAGGGGGATACGGGGGTACGAGCAGTACTTC
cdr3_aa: CAIPRGIRGYEQYF

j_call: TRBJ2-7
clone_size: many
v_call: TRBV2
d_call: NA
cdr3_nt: TGTGCCAGCAGTGTCGCCCAAGCCTACGAGCAGTACTTC
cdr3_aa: CASSVAQAYEQYF

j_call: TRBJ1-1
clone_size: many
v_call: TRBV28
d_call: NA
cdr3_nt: TGTGCCAGCAGTCGGTGGGGGGGGGGTGTCACTGAAGCTTTCTTT
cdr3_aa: CASSRWGGGVTEAFF

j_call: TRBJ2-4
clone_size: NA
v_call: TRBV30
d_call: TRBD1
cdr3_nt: TGTGCCTGGAGTGCTTGGGACAGGGAAAACATTCAGTACTTC
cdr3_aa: CAWSAWDRENIQYF

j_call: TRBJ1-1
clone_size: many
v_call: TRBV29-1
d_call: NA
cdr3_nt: TGCAGCGTTGAGGACACCGTGGAAGCTTTCTTT
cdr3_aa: CSVEDTVEAFF

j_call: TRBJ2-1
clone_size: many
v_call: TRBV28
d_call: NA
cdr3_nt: TGTGCCAGCAGTTCCGGACAGGGACTAAGCTCCTACAATGAGCAGTTCTTC
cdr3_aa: CASSSGQGLSSYNEQFF

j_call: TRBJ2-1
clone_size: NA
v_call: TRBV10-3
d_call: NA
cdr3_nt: TGTGCCATCAGCCGAGGGGACAATGAGCAGTTCTTC
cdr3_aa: CAISRGDNEQFF

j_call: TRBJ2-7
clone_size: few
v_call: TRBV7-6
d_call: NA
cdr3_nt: TGTGCCAGCAGCCGCACCGGACGGACAACCACCTACGAGCAGTACTTC
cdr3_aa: CASSRTGRTTTYEQYF

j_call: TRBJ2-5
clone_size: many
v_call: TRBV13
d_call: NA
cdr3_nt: TGTGCCAGCAGCCGACGGGTGCAAGAGACCCAGTACTTC
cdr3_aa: CASSRRVQETQYF

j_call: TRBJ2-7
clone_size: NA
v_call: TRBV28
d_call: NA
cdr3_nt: TGTGCCAGCAGTTTCTCCCGGGCAGGGACCTACGAGCAGTACTTC
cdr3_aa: CASSFSRAGTYEQYF

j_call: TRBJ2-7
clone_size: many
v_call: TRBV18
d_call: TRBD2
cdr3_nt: TGTGCCAGCTCACGGACTAGCCCCTACGAGCAGTACTTC
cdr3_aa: CASSRTSPYEQYF

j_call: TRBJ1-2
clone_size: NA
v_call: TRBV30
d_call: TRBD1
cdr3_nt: TGTGCCTGGAGTGTGGGGACAGGGCTGGGCTACACCTTC
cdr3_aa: CAWSVGTGLGYTF

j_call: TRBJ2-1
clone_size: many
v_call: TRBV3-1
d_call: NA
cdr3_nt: TGTGCCAGCAGCCAAGATGGCGGAGCGAGAGATGAGCAGTTCTTC
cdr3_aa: CASSQDGGARDEQFF

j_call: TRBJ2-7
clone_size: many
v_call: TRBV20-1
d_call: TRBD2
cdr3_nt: TGCAGTGCTTTCGCCGGGACTAGCCCTACGTACGAGCAGTACTTC
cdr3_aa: CSAFAGTSPTYEQYF

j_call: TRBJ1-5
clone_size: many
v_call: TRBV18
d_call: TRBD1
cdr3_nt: TGTGCCAGCTCACCAGGGCAGGGGGGAAATCAGCCCCAGCATTTT
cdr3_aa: CASSPGQGGNQPQHF

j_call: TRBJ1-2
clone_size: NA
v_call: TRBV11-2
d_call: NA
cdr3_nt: TGTGCCAGCAGCTTAGAGGGCGGGGGTTCTGGCTACACCTTC
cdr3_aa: CASSLEGGGSGYTF

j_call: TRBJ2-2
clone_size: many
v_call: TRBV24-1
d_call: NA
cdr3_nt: TGTGCCACCAGTGATTTGCAAGGGGACGACACCGGGGAGCTGTTTTTT
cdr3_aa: CATSDLQGDDTGELFF

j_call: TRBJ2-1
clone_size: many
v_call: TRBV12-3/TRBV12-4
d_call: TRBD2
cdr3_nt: TGTGCCAGCCGCATTGGACTAGGGGCCTACAATGAGCAGTTCTTC
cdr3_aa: CASRIGLGAYNEQFF

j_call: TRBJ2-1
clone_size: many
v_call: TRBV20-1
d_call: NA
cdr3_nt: TGCAGTGCTCCGGACAGCCACCCCAATGAGCAGTTCTTC
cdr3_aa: CSAPDSHPNEQFF

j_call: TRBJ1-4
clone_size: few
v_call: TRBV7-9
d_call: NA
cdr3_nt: TGTGCCAGCAGCTGGGATCAGGCTAATGAAAAACTGTTTTTT
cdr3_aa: CASSWDQANEKLFF

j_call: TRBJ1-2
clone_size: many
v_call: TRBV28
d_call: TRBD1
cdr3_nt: TGTGCCAGCAGACGAGGGGGCTCGGACTATGGCTACACCTTC
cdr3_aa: CASRRGGSDYGYTF

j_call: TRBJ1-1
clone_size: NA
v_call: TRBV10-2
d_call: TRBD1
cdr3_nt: TGCGCCAGCCGAAGACAGGGGTCAAACACTGAAGCTTTCTTT
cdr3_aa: CASRRQGSNTEAFF

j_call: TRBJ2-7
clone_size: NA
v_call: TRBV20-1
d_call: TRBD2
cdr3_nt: TGCAGTTTAGGGACTAGCGGGACCCCGGGGGACGAGCAGTACTTC
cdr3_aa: CSLGTSGTPGDEQYF

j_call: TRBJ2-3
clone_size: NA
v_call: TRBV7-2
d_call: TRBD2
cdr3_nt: TGTGCCAGCAGCTCACTACTAGCGGGAGCCCCCGGTACGCAGTATTTT
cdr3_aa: CASSSLLAGAPGTQYF

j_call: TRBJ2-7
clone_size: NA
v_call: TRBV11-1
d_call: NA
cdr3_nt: TGTGCCAGCAGCTTAGAACATAGATACGAGCAGTACTTC
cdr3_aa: CASSLEHRYEQYF

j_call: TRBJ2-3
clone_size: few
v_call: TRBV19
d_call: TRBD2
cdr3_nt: TGTGCCAGTAGTCCTTCGACTAGCGGGGCAGATACGCAGTATTTT
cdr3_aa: CASSPSTSGADTQYF

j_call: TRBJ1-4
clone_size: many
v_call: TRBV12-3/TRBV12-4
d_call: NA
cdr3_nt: TGTGCCAGCAGTTTAATGAAGGCGGGGAATGAAAAACTGTTTTTT
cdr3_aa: CASSLMKAGNEKLFF

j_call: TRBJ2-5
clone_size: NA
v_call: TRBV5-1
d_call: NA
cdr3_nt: TGCGCCAGCAGCTTCCGGGACCACCAAGAGACCCAGTACTTC
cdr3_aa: CASSFRDHQETQYF

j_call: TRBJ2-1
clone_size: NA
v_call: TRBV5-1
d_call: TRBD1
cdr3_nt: TGCGCCAGCAGCTCCTCCCCCCACAGGGGACACTACAATGAGCAGTTCTTC
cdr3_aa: CASSSSPHRGHYNEQFF

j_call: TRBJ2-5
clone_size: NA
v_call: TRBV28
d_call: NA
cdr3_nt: TGTGCCAGCAGTTTAAGACGGGCACAGACGCAAGAGACCCAGTACTTC
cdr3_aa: CASSLRRAQTQETQYF

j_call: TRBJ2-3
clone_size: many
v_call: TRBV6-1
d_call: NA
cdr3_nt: TGTGCCATCTCGAGGGCTAGCGGCACAGATACGCAGTATTTT
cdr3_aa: CAISRASGTDTQYF

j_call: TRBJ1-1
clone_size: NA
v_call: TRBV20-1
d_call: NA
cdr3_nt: TGCAGTGCTAGATCTAGGACGGGGAACACTGAAGCTTTCTTT
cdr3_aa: CSARSRTGNTEAFF

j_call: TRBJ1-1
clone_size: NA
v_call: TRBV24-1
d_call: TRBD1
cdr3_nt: TGTGCCACCAGTGACGCCGGGACAGGGGGGATGAACACTGAAGCTTTCTTT
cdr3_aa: CATSDAGTGGMNTEAFF

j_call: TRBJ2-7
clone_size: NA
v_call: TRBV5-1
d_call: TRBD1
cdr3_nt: TGCGCCAGCAGCTTGGGCGAGATCGGACAGGGCGAGCAGTACTTC
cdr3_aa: CASSLGEIGQGEQYF

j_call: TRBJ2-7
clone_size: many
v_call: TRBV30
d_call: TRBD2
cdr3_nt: TGTGCCTGGAGTTGGGGAGGGAGGGGCACCTACGAGCAGTACTTC
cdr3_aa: CAWSWGGRGTYEQYF

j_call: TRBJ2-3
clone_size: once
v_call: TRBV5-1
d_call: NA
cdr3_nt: TGCGCCAGCAGCTTGTACGGACCCAGCACAGATACGCAGTATTTT
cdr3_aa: CASSLYGPSTDTQYF

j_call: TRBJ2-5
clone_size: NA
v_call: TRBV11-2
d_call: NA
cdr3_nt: TGTGCCAGCAGCCAGGGACGGAAAGAGACCCAGTACTTC
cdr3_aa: CASSQGRKETQYF

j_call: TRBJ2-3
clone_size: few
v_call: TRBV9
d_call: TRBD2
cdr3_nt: TGTGCCAGCAGCCCAAGACGCCTAGCGGGCGTTGAGTATTTT
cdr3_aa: CASSPRRLAGVEYF

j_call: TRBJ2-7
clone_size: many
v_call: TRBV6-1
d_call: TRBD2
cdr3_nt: TGTGCCGGCAGCCCCAGACCTAGCGGTTCCTACGAGCAGTACTTC
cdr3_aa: CAGSPRPSGSYEQYF

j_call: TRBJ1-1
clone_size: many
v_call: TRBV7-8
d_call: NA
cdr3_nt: TGTGCCAGCAGCATAACAGAGAACACTGAAGCTTTCTTT
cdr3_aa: CASSITENTEAFF